Below, 18 T cell receptor beta chains from the same sample are listed, as sequenced in a study of cytomegalovirus exposure and HLA in healthy donors. The PCR had 60 Vbeta and 13 Jbeta primers. TCRdb keeps only in-frame clones here, not all; method: immunoSEQ multiplex PCR. The profile shows 140,000 to 150,000 clones, about 84% of them singletons. Source material: PBMCs. These receptors were obtained from a male donor in good health and CMV-seronegative.

The V call is TRBV6-1, the J call TRBJ2-3, with 8 nucleotides matching TRBD1. The junction had 4 bases not matched to a gene; V was cut back by 1 base and J by 4 bases. Germline loops: CDR1 MNHNS, CDR2 SASEGT. The CDR3 totals 15 residues. The CDR3 is CASSEEDRAPDTQYF. DNA of the CDR3: TGTGCCAGCAGTGAAGAGGACAGGGCCCCAGATACGCAGTATTTT.

The chain links TRBV27 to TRBJ1-6, with 8 bases that match TRBD1. Losses at the gene ends were 1 base for V and 5 bases for J; bases not matched to a gene: 1. From germline, CDR1 is MNHEY and CDR2 SMNVEV (reference sequence). This CDR3 region has 15 residues. This CDR3 is CASSLLGQDNSPLHF. CDR3 in DNA: TGTGCCAGCAGTTTATTGGGACAGGATAATTCACCCCTCCACTTT.

The V gene is TRBV6-1, the J gene TRBJ1-3; tentative D call: TRBD1 (5 bases). This CDR3 has 15 amino acids. CDR1 is MNHNS and CDR2 is SASEGT in the germline V gene. Trimming left V 7 bases short and J 0 bases short, with 13 bases between. The CDR3 protein is CASTDRVPSGNTIYF. In DNA, the CDR3 is TGTGCCAGCACCGACAGAGTTCCCTCTGGAAACACCATATATTTT.

V is TRBV6-5 and J is TRBJ1-2, with TRBD1 identical over 9 bases. CDR1 is MNHEY, CDR2 SVGAGI, per germline. CDR3 size: 15 residues. Trimming cost V 2 bases and J 6 bases; bases outside gene matches: 7. The CDR3 bases are TGTGCCAGCAGTTACCTACAGGGGGCCCCCGATGGCTACACCTTC. It is translated as CASSYLQGAPDGYTF.

This chain connects TRBV27 to TRBJ2-7; 8 positions agree with TRBD1. V lost 5 bases to trimming and J lost 2 bases; unmatched junction nucleotides: 8. CDR3 length equals 15 residues. CDR1 is MNHEY, CDR2 SMNVEV, per germline (reference sequence). CDR3 nucleotide sequence: TGTGCCAGCAGTCCTGGGACAGGTCTTCCCTACGAGCAGTACTTC. Its translation: CASSPGTGLPYEQYF.

This CDR3 reads CASSATGMGNYGYTF. The CDR3 bases are TGTGCCAGCAGTGCTACAGGGATGGGAAACTATGGCTACACCTTC. This chain joins TRBV2 and TRBJ1-2; D is possibly TRBD1 (6 bases). Germline values: CDR1 SNHLY, CDR2 FYNNEI. The CDR3 is 15 residues long. V dropped 4 bases and J dropped 2 bases, with 14 bases sitting between them.

The rearrangement uses TRBV18 and TRBJ1-2; D ambiguous. The CDR3 covers 15 residues. V lost 2 bases to trimming and J lost 0 bases, with 10 bases between them. Germline V gene data show CDR1 as KGHSH and CDR2 as LQKENI. CDR3 sequence: CASSPSPGANYGYTF. For the CDR3, the DNA is TGTGCCAGCTCACCATCTCCCGGGGCTAACTATGGCTACACCTTC.

The chain links TRBV27 to TRBJ1-4, with D perhaps TRBD1 (5 bases). The CDR3 length is 16 residues. The germline CDR1 and CDR2 sequences are MNHEY and SMNVEV (reference sequence). Trimming took off 6 bases at V and 7 bases at J, with 21 bases between the two ends. The CDR3 DNA reads as TGTGCCAGCAGGGGTGAAATTTTCGGGGGGAGTGAAAAACTGTTTTTT. Protein sequence: CASRGEIFGGSEKLFF. Based on the CDR3 plus reference TRBV27 and TRBJ1-4, the full variable domain is EAQVTQNPRYLITVTGKKLTVTCSQNMNHEYMSWYRQDPGLGLRQIYYSMNVEVTDKGDVPEGYKVSRKEKRNFPLILESPSPNQTSLYFCASRGEIFGGSEKLFFGSGTQLSVL.

The V call is TRBV11-2, the J call TRBJ1-2, with TRBD1 as a possible D gene (5 bases). The CDR3 spans 14 residues. V lost 1 base and J lost 8, with 14 bases in between. Germline V lookup: CDR1 SGHAT, CDR2 FQNNGV. CDR3 protein: CASSLVSQGGGYTF. Here the CDR3 DNA reads TGTGCCAGCAGCTTAGTGTCGCAGGGTGGAGGCTACACCTTC.

This chain links TRBV5-4 with TRBJ1-1, with D possibly TRBD1 on 6 matching bases. The length of the CDR3 is 15 residues. Germline loops: CDR1 SGHNT, CDR2 YYREEE (reference sequence). With 3 bases removed from V and 10 bases from J, the gap between germline ends came to 22 bases. The chain's CDR3 is CASSSGQNDHPRAFF. DNA of the CDR3: TGTGCCAGCAGCTCAGGACAGAACGACCACCCGAGAGCTTTCTTT.

The J gene is TRBJ2-5, the V gene TRBV28; D not resolved. The V end lost 3 bases, the J end lost 3 bases, and 8 bases lay between the germline ends. CDR1 MDHEN and CDR2 SYDVKM come from the germline V gene. This CDR3 comprises 13 residues. This chain's CDR3 is CASSLWQEETQYF. The CDR3 DNA is TGTGCCAGCAGTTTGTGGCAGGAAGAGACCCAGTACTTC.

This clone appeared once. The V gene is TRBV30, the J gene TRBJ1-1, with a tentative D call TRBD1 (6 bases). The CDR3 covers 14 residues. The V gene lost 5 bases and the J gene lost 0 bases, with 13 bases spanning the gap. The germline V gene encodes CDR1 GTSNPN and CDR2 SVGIG (reference sequence). DNA for the CDR3: TGTGCCTGGGAGGGGGTTGGGATGAACACTGAAGCTTTCTTT. Translation gives CAWEGVGMNTEAFF. Full variable domain (rest looked up from reference TRBV30 and TRBJ1-1): SQTIHQWPATLVQPVGSPLSLECTVEGTSNPNLYWYRQAAGRGLQLLFYSVGIGQISSEVPQNLSASRPQDRQFILSSKKLLLSDSGFYLCAWEGVGMNTEAFFGQGTRLTVV.

The chain couples TRBV11-2 to TRBJ1-4, with D uncertain. The V gene lost 3 bases and the J gene lost 7 bases, with 12 bases spanning the gap. CDR3 length equals 14 residues. Germline values: CDR1 SGHAT, CDR2 FQNNGV. CDR3 DNA sequence: TGTGCCAGCAGCTTTGAGCTCCTTGGTGAAAAACTGTTTTTT. It translates to CASSFELLGEKLFF. The full variable domain, rest sourced from reference TRBV11-2 and TRBJ1-4, is EAGVAQSPRYKIIEKRQSVAFWCNPISGHATLYWYQQILGQGPKLLIQFQNNGVVDDSQLPKDRFSAERLKGVDSTLKIQPAKLEDSAVYLCASSFELLGEKLFFGSGTQLSVL.

This chain uses TRBV19 with TRBJ1-1, with TRBD1 matching over 12 bases. The CDR3 extends over 14 amino acids. The junction had 7 bases not matched to a gene; V was cut back by 4 bases and J by 10 bases. Germline values: CDR1 LNHDA, CDR2 SQIVND (reference sequence). The CDR3 DNA reads TGTGCCAGTAGTAAACAACGGGACAGGGGGCGAGCTTTCTTT. Its protein product is CASSKQRDRGRAFF.

A few counts support this clone. The chain links TRBV11-2 to TRBJ2-7; 7 bases align to TRBD1. This CDR3 has 15 amino acids. Germline trimming cut 5 bases from V and 3 bases from J; bases unmatched to any gene: 10. Germline V gives CDR1 SGHAT, CDR2 FQNNGV. In DNA form, the CDR3 reads TGTGCCAGCAGCCTACAGGGGAGCATTTTCTACGAGCAGTACTTC. Translation gives CASSLQGSIFYEQYF. Full variable domain (missing parts from reference TRBV11-2 and TRBJ2-7): EAGVAQSPRYKIIEKRQSVAFWCNPISGHATLYWYQQILGQGPKLLIQFQNNGVVDDSQLPKDRFSAERLKGVDSTLKIQPAKLEDSAVYLCASSLQGSIFYEQYFGPGTRLTVT.

The V call is TRBV5-4, the J call TRBJ1-4; perhaps TRBD1 as D (6 bases). Germline lookup yields CDR1 SGHNT and CDR2 YYREEE (reference sequence). The CDR3 is made up of 16 amino acids. Trimming shortened V by 0 bases and J by 3 bases, and 12 bases separated the two germline ends. The CDR3 loop is CASSLGAGGPNEKLFF. CDR3 DNA sequence: TGTGCCAGCAGCTTGGGGGCCGGGGGGCCTAATGAAAAACTGTTTTTT.

This clone was detected only once. The chain couples TRBV6-6 to TRBJ2-6; possible D gene TRBD1, 5 bases. V lost 6 bases and J lost 4, with 13 bases in between. Germline CDR1 MNHNY, CDR2 SVGAGI (reference sequence). The CDR3 consists of 15 residues. The CDR3 DNA sequence: TGTGCCAGCAGACCGACAGACCTAGGGGCCAACGTCCTGACTTTC. It specifies CASRPTDLGANVLTF.

The rearrangement joins TRBV6-5 to TRBJ2-7; 12 bases are a match to TRBD1. The CDR3 spans 15 residues. Germline loops: CDR1 MNHEY, CDR2 SVGAGI. The ends lost 5 bases at V and 13 bases at J; junction bases unmatched: 15. CDR3 residues: CASSPRDRGRGLHYF. The CDR3 DNA reads TGTGCCAGCAGTCCCCGGGACAGGGGGCGTGGATTGCATTACTTC.